The 28 T cell receptor beta chains presented below share a single source sample, sequenced in a study of OX40 agonist ivuxolimab in advanced cancers. Profiling relied on immunoSEQ multiplex PCR, and the TCRdb table lists in-frame clones only, not all of them. This table has tens of thousands of clones, more than 70% appearing once. The sequencing used CD4+ or CD8+ T cells sorted from blood, collected in a trial of the OX40 agonist ivuxolimab. These receptors originate from an adult with an advanced solid tumor such as melanoma, head and neck, liver or kidney cancer.

The gene calls are TRBV11-3 and TRBJ2-7, with unresolved D. Germline CDR1 is SGHNT and CDR2 is YENEEA. This CDR3 region has 13 residues. V shed 3 bases and J shed 3 bases, with 9 bases lying between them. In DNA, the CDR3 is TGTGCCAGCAGCTTTCTCGGATTCTACGAGCAGTACTTC. Translated, it gives CASSFLGFYEQYF.

The chain carries TRBV19 and TRBJ2-1; the match to TRBD2 covers 11 bases. The CDR3 length is 14 residues. The germline CDR1 and CDR2 sequences are LNHDA and SQIVND (reference sequence). Unmatched junction bases numbered 7, after V lost 8 bases and J lost 7 bases. CDR3 amino acids: CASVSGGVSNEQFF. The CDR3, as DNA: TGTGCCAGTGTTAGCGGGGGGGTTAGTAATGAGCAGTTCTTC.

Here the CDR3 DNA reads TGTGCCAGCAGCTCCCCCGTCGCGTCCTACGAGCAGTACTTC. It codes for CASSSPVASYEQYF. The genes are TRBV7-2 and TRBJ2-7; D gene unclear. The germline CDR1 and CDR2 sequences are SGHTA and FQGNSA. V gave up 4 bases and J gave up 1 base, with 11 bases separating them. The CDR3 runs to 14 residues.

The chain links TRBV18 to TRBJ2-1; 11 bases are a match to TRBD2. Trimming removed 3 bases from V and 9 bases from J; junction bases left unmatched: 10. CDR1 and CDR2 (germline): KGHSH, LQKENI. CDR3 size: 16 residues. The CDR3 region is CASSPNIAGGQGEQFF. CDR3 bases: TGTGCCAGCTCACCGAATATAGCGGGGGGGCAGGGTGAGCAGTTCTTC.

The chain couples TRBV18 to TRBJ1-1; possibly TRBD1 for D (5 bases). The CDR3 extends over 14 amino acids. Germline V gene data show CDR1 as KGHSH and CDR2 as LQKENI. The ends were cut back, 2 bases at V and 2 bases at J, with 9 bases in the middle. CDR3 in DNA: TGTGCCAGCTCACCAGACAGACAAAACACTGAAGCTTTCTTT. Amino acids: CASSPDRQNTEAFF.

This clone has just one count. The rearrangement joins TRBV30 to TRBJ1-1, with TRBD1 identical over 7 bases. The CDR3 length is 12 residues. Germline CDR1 GTSNPN, CDR2 SVGIG (reference sequence). V trimming: 4 bases; J trimming: 8 bases; junction bases outside the gene matches: 7. CDR3: CAWIRSGGEAFF. CDR3 coding DNA: TGTGCCTGGATAAGGTCAGGGGGAGAAGCTTTCTTT. The full variable domain, completed using reference TRBV30 and TRBJ1-1, is SQTIHQWPATLVQPVGSPLSLECTVEGTSNPNLYWYRQAAGRGLQLLFYSVGIGQISSEVPQNLSASRPQDRQFILSSKKLLLSDSGFYLCAWIRSGGEAFFGQGTRLTVV.

The chain employs TRBV2 and TRBJ1-3, with D tentatively TRBD1 (5 bases). The CDR3 sequence is 16 residues long. CDR1 SNHLY and CDR2 FYNNEI come from the germline V gene. Trimming shortened V by 0 bases and J by 2 bases, and 11 bases separated the two germline ends. CDR3 nucleotide sequence: TGTGCCAGCAGTGAAGCGACAGATTTTACTGGAAACACCATATATTTT. Its protein is CASSEATDFTGNTIYF.

The CDR3 coding sequence is TGTGCCAGCAGCTCCTGGACAGATCAGAGCGAGCAGTACTTC. It encodes CASSSWTDQSEQYF. This chain connects TRBV7-2 to TRBJ2-7; tentatively, D is TRBD1 (6 bases). Trimming pared 4 bases from V and 6 bases from J, leaving 16 bases between. The germline V gene encodes CDR1 SGHTA and CDR2 FQGNSA. The CDR3 is made up of 14 amino acids.

The V call is TRBV19, the J call TRBJ1-5; 11 nucleotides align to TRBD1. The CDR3 is 16 residues long. V lost 5 bases to trimming and J lost 5 bases; unmatched junction nucleotides: 8. The germline V gene has CDR1 LNHDA and CDR2 SQIVND (reference sequence). As DNA, the CDR3 is TGTGCCAGTAGTCCCGGGACAGGGGGATTCGATCAGCCCCAGCATTTT. Translation gives CASSPGTGGFDQPQHF.

This chain links TRBV27 with TRBJ2-1; D is possibly TRBD1 or TRBD2 (5 bases each). V was clipped by 2 bases and J by 13 bases, with 12 bases between them. Germline CDR1 reads MNHEY; CDR2 reads SMNVEV (reference sequence). The CDR3 is made up of 12 amino acids. The CDR3 coding sequence is TGTGCCAGCAGTTTAAATAAGGGGAGACAGTTCTTC. This translates into CASSLNKGRQFF.

The chain couples TRBV5-6 to TRBJ1-1; 10 bases are a match to TRBD1. V lost 4 bases and J lost 5; bases outside the gene matches: 8. CDR3 length equals 15 residues. The V gene's germline CDR1 is SGHDT and CDR2 YYEEEE. CDR3 in DNA: TGTGCCAGCAGCACCCGACAGGGGGCGAGGACTGAAGCTTTCTTT. Translated: CASSTRQGARTEAFF.

The V and J genes are TRBV10-3 and TRBJ1-2; no reliable D call. The V gene lost 7 bases and the J gene lost 4 bases, with 13 bases spanning the gap. CDR3 size: 13 residues. In germline, CDR1 is ENHRY, CDR2 SYGVKD. The DNA for the CDR3 is TGTGCCATCAACCCAGGTTACCCCTATGGCTACACCTTC. Encoded protein: CAINPGYPYGYTF.

This rearrangement joins TRBV10-2 to TRBJ2-3; D is unclear. This CDR3 contains 13 residues. V dropped 0 bases and J dropped 9 bases, with 10 bases sitting between them. Germline V CDR1 and CDR2: WSHSY, SAAADI. CDR3 protein: CASSESALPTQYF. The CDR3 bases are TGCGCCAGCAGTGAGTCCGCCCTCCCCACGCAGTATTTT.

The gene calls are TRBV5-1 and TRBJ2-7, with a weak D call TRBD1 (6 bases). V lost 7 bases and J 3 bases, leaving 17 bases between the germline ends. The CDR3 has 14 amino acids. Looked up from germline, CDR1 is SGHRS and CDR2 is YFSETQ. The CDR3 nucleotides are TGCGCCAGCGCGGACAGTTCGTCGGTCTACGAGCAGTACTTC. Translated, it gives CASADSSSVYEQYF. Using reference TRBV5-1 and TRBJ2-7 for the parts outside the CDR3, the full variable domain is KAGVTQTPRYLIKTRGQQVTLSCSPISGHRSVSWYQQTPGQGLQFLFEYFSETQRNKGNFPGRFSGRQFSNSRSEMNVSTLELGDSALYLCASADSSSVYEQYFGPGTRLTVT.

The table lists this clone with a count of one. The rearrangement joins TRBV19 to TRBJ1-2; D is possibly TRBD1 (5 bases). V lost 3 bases, J lost 7 bases, and 18 bases lay in between. The CDR3 is 15 residues long. Germline V gives CDR1 LNHDA, CDR2 SQIVND (reference sequence). As DNA, the CDR3 is TGTGCCAGTAGTATGTCGAGGGGCCGTGGATCTGGCTACACCTTC. It translates to CASSMSRGRGSGYTF.

The V call is TRBV6-5, the J call TRBJ1-6, with 9 bases lining up with TRBD1. The CDR3 is 14 residues long. Germline-derived CDR1 and CDR2 are MNHEY and SVGAGI. Trimming cost V 5 bases and J 10 bases; bases outside gene matches: 6. CDR3 amino acids: CASSRRDRDSPLHF. Written as DNA, the CDR3 is TGTGCCAGCAGTCGTCGGGACAGGGACTCACCCCTCCACTTT.

The genes are TRBV18 and TRBJ1-5; D not resolved. CDR3 length: 13 amino acids. Per germline, CDR1 KGHSH and CDR2 LQKENI. Between the trimmed V and J ends, which lost 3 bases and 7 bases, there was a span of 10 bases. As DNA, the CDR3 is TGTGCCAGCTCACCCACCGGATGGCAGCCCCAGCATTTT. This translates into CASSPTGWQPQHF.

This chain joins TRBV6-6 and TRBJ1-2; tentatively, D is TRBD1 (5 bases). The V end lost 6 bases, the J end lost 5 bases, and 13 bases lay between the germline ends. The CDR3 has 13 residues. Germline V lookup: CDR1 MNHNY, CDR2 SVGAGI (reference sequence). The CDR3 here is CASRGETVYGYTF. The CDR3 nucleotides read TGTGCCAGCAGGGGAGAGACAGTATATGGCTACACCTTC.

The rearrangement joins TRBV10-3 to TRBJ2-7, with 10 positions matching TRBD1. V lost 3 bases, J lost 2 bases, and 4 bases stayed unmatched. Germline V CDR1 and CDR2: ENHRY, SYGVKD. The CDR3 has 15 amino acids. DNA of the CDR3: TGTGCCATCAGTGATCCCGGGACAGGGGCCTACGAGCAGTACTTC. Amino acid sequence: CAISDPGTGAYEQYF.

The chain joins TRBV2 to TRBJ1-5; TRBD1 matches 9 bases. V was clipped by 10 bases and J by 3 bases; unmatched bases: 10. The CDR3 totals 15 residues. The V gene's germline CDR1 is SNHLY and CDR2 FYNNEI. The CDR3, as DNA: TGTGCCACCAGACAGGGGGTGATGGTCAATCAGCCCCAGCATTTT. Translated, it gives CATRQGVMVNQPQHF. The full variable domain, completed using reference TRBV2 and TRBJ1-5, is EPEVTQTPSHQVTQMGQEVILRCVPISNHLYFYWYRQILGQKVEFLVSFYNNEISEKSEIFDDQFSVERPDGSNFTLKIRSTKLEDSAMYFCATRQGVMVNQPQHFGDGTRLSIL.

The genes are TRBV7-9 and TRBJ2-2; 9 bases match TRBD1. Germline-derived CDR1 and CDR2 are SEHNR and FQNEAQ (reference sequence). There are 19 residues in the CDR3. V lost 5 bases to trimming and J lost 7 bases; unmatched junction nucleotides: 20. The CDR3 DNA reads TGTGCCAGCAGCCCTACAAGGACCCGGACAGGGGAGCCCATCGGGGAGCTGTTTTTT. It is translated as CASSPTRTRTGEPIGELFF.

The chain joins TRBV11-3 to TRBJ1-1; tentative D call: TRBD1 (6 bases). Trimming stripped 4 bases from V and 4 bases from J, with 13 bases between. In germline, CDR1 is SGHNT, CDR2 YENEEA. The CDR3 contains 14 residues. The CDR3 reads CASSSTGFVTEAFF. DNA for the CDR3: TGTGCCAGCAGCTCCACAGGGTTTGTCACTGAAGCTTTCTTT. Looking up the rest from reference TRBV11-3 and TRBJ1-1 gives the full variable domain: EAGVVQSPRYKIIEKKQPVAFWCNPISGHNTLYWYLQNLGQGPELLIRYENEEAVDDSQLPKDRFSAERLKGVDSTLKIQPAELGDSAVYLCASSSTGFVTEAFFGQGTRLTVV.

The chain has TRBV18 and TRBJ2-7, with 9 bases identical to TRBD1. The germline gives CDR1 KGHSH, CDR2 LQKENI. Trimming cost V 4 bases and J 0 bases; bases outside gene matches: 16. The CDR3 extends over 19 amino acids. The chain's CDR3 is CASSRSPGQGSRSSYEQYF. Here the CDR3 DNA reads TGTGCCAGCTCACGCTCCCCGGGACAGGGATCGAGGAGCTCCTACGAGCAGTACTTC.

This chain links TRBV27 with TRBJ2-2; 8 nucleotides line up with TRBD1. Per germline, CDR1 MNHEY and CDR2 SMNVEV (reference sequence). The V gene end was trimmed by 6 bases and the J gene end by 2 bases; junction bases not matched to a gene: 11. This CDR3 has 17 residues. As DNA, the CDR3 is TGTGCCAGCAGGTTGGGGTTAGGACAGGGAAACACCGGGGAGCTGTTTTTT. It codes for CASRLGLGQGNTGELFF.

CDR3 loop: CASRPAGDREGGYTF. CDR3 nucleotides: TGCGCCAGCAGACCCGCGGGAGACAGGGAAGGTGGCTACACCTTC. The chain employs TRBV5-1 and TRBJ1-2; 7 nucleotides match TRBD1. CDR1 is SGHRS, CDR2 YFSETQ, per germline. The V and J ends lost 5 bases and 7 bases, in that order; junction bases with no gene match: 14. This CDR3 has 15 residues.

The chain employs TRBV29-1 and TRBJ2-7; D tentatively fits TRBD1 or TRBD2 (5 bases each). The germline V gene encodes CDR1 SQVTM and CDR2 ANQGSEA. The CDR3 is made up of 11 amino acids. Trimming took off 5 bases at V and 4 bases at J, with 9 bases between the two ends. The CDR3 nucleotides read TGCAGCGTTCGGGACCTTTACGAGCAGTACTTC. Amino acid sequence: CSVRDLYEQYF.

The chain joins TRBV11-2 to TRBJ1-3, with TRBD1 matching 7 bases. J was trimmed by 4 bases and V by 6 bases; bases with no gene match: 12. The CDR3 loop spans 16 amino acids. The germline V gene has CDR1 SGHAT and CDR2 FQNNGV. CDR3 bases: TGTGCCAGCAGTCAACAGACAGGGCTGAGCGGAAACACCATATATTTT. This codes for CASSQQTGLSGNTIYF. Based on the CDR3 plus reference TRBV11-2 and TRBJ1-3, the full variable domain is EAGVAQSPRYKIIEKRQSVAFWCNPISGHATLYWYQQILGQGPKLLIQFQNNGVVDDSQLPKDRFSAERLKGVDSTLKIQPAKLEDSAVYLCASSQQTGLSGNTIYFGEGSWLTVV.

This sequence joins TRBV11-2 and TRBJ2-7; TRBD2 is a possible D gene (5 bases). Between the trimmed V and J ends, which lost 1 base and 6 bases, there was a span of 10 bases. Germline V gene lookup returns CDR1 SGHAT and CDR2 FQNNGV. The CDR3 is 13 residues long. This CDR3 is CASSLGFAGEQYF. CDR3 DNA sequence: TGTGCCAGCAGCTTAGGGTTTGCGGGCGAGCAGTACTTC.